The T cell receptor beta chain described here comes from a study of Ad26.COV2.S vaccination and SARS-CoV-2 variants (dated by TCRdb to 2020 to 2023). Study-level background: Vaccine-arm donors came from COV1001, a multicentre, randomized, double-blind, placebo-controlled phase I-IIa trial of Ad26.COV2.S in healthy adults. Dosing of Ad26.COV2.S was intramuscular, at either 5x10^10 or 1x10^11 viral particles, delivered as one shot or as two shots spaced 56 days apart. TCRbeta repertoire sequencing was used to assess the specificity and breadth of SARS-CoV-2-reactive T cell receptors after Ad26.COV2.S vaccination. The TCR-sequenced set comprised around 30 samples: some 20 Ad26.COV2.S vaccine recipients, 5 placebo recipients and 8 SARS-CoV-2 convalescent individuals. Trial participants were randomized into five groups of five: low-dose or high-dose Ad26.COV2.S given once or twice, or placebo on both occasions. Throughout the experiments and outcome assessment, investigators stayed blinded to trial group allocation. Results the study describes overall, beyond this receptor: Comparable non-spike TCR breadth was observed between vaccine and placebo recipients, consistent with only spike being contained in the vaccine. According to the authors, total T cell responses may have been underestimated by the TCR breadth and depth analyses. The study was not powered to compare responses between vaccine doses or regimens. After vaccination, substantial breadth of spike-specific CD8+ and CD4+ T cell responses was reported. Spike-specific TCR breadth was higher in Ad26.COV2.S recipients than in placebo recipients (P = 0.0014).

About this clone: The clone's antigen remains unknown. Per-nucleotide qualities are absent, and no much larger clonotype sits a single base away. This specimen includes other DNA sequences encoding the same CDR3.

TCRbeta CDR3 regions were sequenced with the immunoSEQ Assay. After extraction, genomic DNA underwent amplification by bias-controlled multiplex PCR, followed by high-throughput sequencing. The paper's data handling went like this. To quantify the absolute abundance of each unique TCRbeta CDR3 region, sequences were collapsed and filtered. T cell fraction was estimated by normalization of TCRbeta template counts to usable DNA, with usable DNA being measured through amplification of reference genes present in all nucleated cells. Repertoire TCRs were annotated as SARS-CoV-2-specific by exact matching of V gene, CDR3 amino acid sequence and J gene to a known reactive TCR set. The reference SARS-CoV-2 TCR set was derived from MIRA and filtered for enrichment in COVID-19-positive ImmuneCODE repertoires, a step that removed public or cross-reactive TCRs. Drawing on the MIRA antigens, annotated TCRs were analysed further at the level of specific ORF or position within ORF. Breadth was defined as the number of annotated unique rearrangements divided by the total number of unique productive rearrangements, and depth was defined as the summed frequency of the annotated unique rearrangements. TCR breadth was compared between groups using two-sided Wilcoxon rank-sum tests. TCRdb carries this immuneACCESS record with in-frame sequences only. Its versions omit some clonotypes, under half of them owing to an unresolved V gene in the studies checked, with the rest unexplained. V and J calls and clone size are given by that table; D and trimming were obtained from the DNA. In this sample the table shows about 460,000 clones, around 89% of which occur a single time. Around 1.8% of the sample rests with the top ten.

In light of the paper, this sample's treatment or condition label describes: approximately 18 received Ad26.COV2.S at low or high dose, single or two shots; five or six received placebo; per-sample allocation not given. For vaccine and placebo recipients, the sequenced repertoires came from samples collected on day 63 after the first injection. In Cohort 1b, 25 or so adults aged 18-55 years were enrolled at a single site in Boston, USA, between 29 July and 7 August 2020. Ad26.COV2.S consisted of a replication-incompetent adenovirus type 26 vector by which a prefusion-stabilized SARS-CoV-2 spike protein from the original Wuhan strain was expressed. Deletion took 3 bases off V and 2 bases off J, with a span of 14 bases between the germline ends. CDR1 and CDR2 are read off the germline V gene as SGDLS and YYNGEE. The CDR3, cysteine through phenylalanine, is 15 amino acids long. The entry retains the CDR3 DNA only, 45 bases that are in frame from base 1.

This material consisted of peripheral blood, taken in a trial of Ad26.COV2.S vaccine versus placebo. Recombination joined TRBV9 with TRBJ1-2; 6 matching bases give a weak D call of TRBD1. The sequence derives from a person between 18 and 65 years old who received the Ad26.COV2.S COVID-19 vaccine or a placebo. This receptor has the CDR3 CASSAQTGLNYGYTF. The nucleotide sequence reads TGTGCCAGCAGCGCCCAGACAGGACTGAACTATGGCTACACCTTC.